This entry concerns a single T cell receptor beta chain. Antigen unknown. The protocol was immunoSEQ multiplex PCR, while the TCRdb copy is restricted to in-frame clones and leaves out a portion. Among under 200,000 clones listed, around 92% were seen once. The data originate from a study of T cell responses to AZD1222 COVID-19 vaccine. Germline assignment: CDR1 GTSNPN and CDR2 SVGIG (reference sequence). Trimming removed 3 bases at V and 0 bases at J, with 8 bases between. There are 13 residues in the CDR3. Study-wide findings and caveats: Baseline testing showed seropositivity in only a handful of AZD1222 recipients. A rise in Spike-specific TCR breadth and depth followed two AZD1222 doses. Researchers report vaccine-associated CD4 TCRs spanning spike, with dominance at 160-218 and 743-854.

The rearrangement joins TRBV30 to TRBJ1-1, with a tentative D call TRBD1 (6 bases). The source is an adult who received the AZD1222 COVID-19 vaccine. The sample consisted of peripheral blood, taken 28 days after the second AZD1222 dose. The CDR3 sequence is CAWRTGLNTEAFF. The CDR3 nucleotides read TGTGCCTGGAGAACAGGGTTGAACACTGAAGCTTTCTTT. Supplemented by reference TRBV30 and TRBJ1-1, the full variable domain reads SQTIHQWPATLVQPVGSPLSLECTVEGTSNPNLYWYRQAAGRGLQLLFYSVGIGQISSEVPQNLSASRPQDRQFILSSKKLLLSDSGFYLCAWRTGLNTEAFFGQGTRLTVV.